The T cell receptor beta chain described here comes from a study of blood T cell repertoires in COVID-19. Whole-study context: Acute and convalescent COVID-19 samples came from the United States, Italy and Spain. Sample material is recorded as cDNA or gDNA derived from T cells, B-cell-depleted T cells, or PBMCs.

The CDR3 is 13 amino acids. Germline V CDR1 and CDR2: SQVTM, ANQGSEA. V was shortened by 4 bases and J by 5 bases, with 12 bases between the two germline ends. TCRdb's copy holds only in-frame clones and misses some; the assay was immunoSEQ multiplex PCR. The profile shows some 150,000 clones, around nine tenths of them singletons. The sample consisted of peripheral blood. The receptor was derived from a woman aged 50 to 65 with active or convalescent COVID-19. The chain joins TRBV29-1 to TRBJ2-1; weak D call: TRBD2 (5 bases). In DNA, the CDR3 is TGCAGCGTTGGGTCCCAGCGGCACAATGAGCAGTTCTTC. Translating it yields CSVGSQRHNEQFF.